Listed below are T cell receptor beta chains from one sample, sequenced in a study of shared clonotypes between healthy human individuals. The data were produced by immunoSEQ multiplex PCR, yet TCRdb's version contains in-frame clones alone and is incomplete. This table holds some 2,400,000 clones, nearly 97% found once. The sequenced sample consisted of naive CD4+ T cells sorted from blood. All receptors come from a man between 18 and 35 years old in good health. Both conserved end residues are part of each CDR3. The order of the fields is J gene, D gene, V gene, clone size, CDR3 protein, CDR3 DNA. D genes are given only for firm matches. Not all rows give a size; the values are once, few, many and, for expanded clones, a class.

TRBJ2-1	TRBD2	TRBV7-7	.	CASSLLAGGFHEQFF	TGTGCTAGCAGCTTACTGGCGGGAGGGTTCCATGAGCAGTTCTTC
TRBJ2-7	TRBD2	TRBV28	.	CASSLEGLAVSGEQYF	TGTGCCAGCAGTTTAGAAGGACTAGCGGTATCTGGGGAGCAGTACTTC
TRBJ2-7	TRBD2	TRBV18	.	CASSPDQIGLGSYEQYF	TGTGCCAGCTCACCAGACCAAATTGGACTAGGATCCTACGAGCAGTACTTC
TRBJ2-1	.	TRBV9	.	CASSEGTRDEQFF	TGTGCCAGCAGCGAGGGGACGCGGGATGAGCAGTTCTTC
TRBJ1-1	.	TRBV6-5	.	CASGPPNTEAFF	TGTGCCAGCGGCCCCCCGAACACTGAAGCTTTCTTT
TRBJ1-3	.	TRBV27	.	CASSLRGPSESSGNTIYF	TGTGCCAGCAGTTTACGGGGGCCCTCGGAATCCTCTGGAAACACCATATATTTT
TRBJ1-2	.	TRBV29-1	.	CSVEPEPLGGYTF	TGCAGCGTTGAGCCAGAACCCCTGGGTGGCTACACCTTC
TRBJ2-3	.	TRBV5-1	.	CASTRGGRASDTQYF	TGCGCCAGCACCCGAGGGGGGAGGGCCTCAGATACGCAGTATTTT
TRBJ2-7	.	TRBV18	.	CASSPPGQALLEQYF	TGTGCCAGCTCACCACCGGGGCAGGCCTTGCTCGAGCAGTACTTC
TRBJ2-7	TRBD2	TRBV7-8	.	CASSSLRLAGGQYEQYF	TGTGCCAGCAGCTCTCTTAGACTAGCGGGAGGGCAATACGAGCAGTACTTC
TRBJ2-7	.	TRBV29-1	.	CSVERDGPYEQYF	TGCAGCGTTGAGAGGGACGGACCCTACGAGCAGTACTTC
TRBJ1-6	.	TRBV7-8	.	CASSPGDIGNSPLHF	TGTGCCAGCAGCCCCGGGGACATCGGAAATTCACCCCTCCACTTT
TRBJ2-4	.	TRBV6-6	.	CASSYLKNIQYF	TGTGCCAGCAGTTACTTGAAAAACATTCAGTACTTC
TRBJ2-5	.	TRBV29-1	.	CSISLNQETQYF	TGCAGCATAAGCCTAAACCAAGAGACCCAGTACTTC
TRBJ1-4	.	TRBV10-3	.	CAIGSTNEKLFF	TGTGCCATCGGCTCAACTAATGAAAAACTGTTTTTT
TRBJ2-7	.	TRBV6-5	.	CASSSSGTSLYEQYF	TGTGCCAGCAGTTCCTCCGGGACTTCTCTCTACGAGCAGTACTTC
TRBJ2-2	.	TRBV4-1	.	CASSSPGTSTGELFF	TGCGCCAGCAGCTCCCCGGGAACGAGCACCGGGGAGCTGTTTTTT
TRBJ2-7	TRBD2	TRBV5-4	.	CASSLPGTRTYEQYF	TGTGCCAGCAGCTTGCCAGGGACTAGAACCTACGAGCAGTACTTC
TRBJ1-1	.	TRBV2	.	CASRGGQLNTEAFF	TGTGCCAGCAGGGGCGGACAGCTGAACACTGAAGCTTTCTTT
TRBJ2-3	.	TRBV5-1	.	CASSLSGYTDTQYF	TGCGCCAGCAGCTTGTCGGGGTACACAGATACGCAGTATTTT
TRBJ1-5	.	TRBV28	.	CASSLRGLRNNQPQHF	TGTGCCAGCAGTCTTCGAGGACTGAGGAACAATCAGCCCCAGCATTTT
TRBJ1-6	.	TRBV6-5	.	CASRRGQSSPLHF	TGTGCCAGCAGACGAGGACAGAGTTCACCCCTCCACTTT
TRBJ2-2	.	TRBV11-2	.	CASSLRTYGELFF	TGTGCCAGCAGCTTAAGGACATACGGGGAGCTGTTTTTT
TRBJ1-4	.	TRBV30	.	CAWSRTAPGDATNEKLFF	TGTGCCTGGAGTCGGACAGCTCCGGGGGATGCAACTAATGAAAAACTGTTTTTT
TRBJ2-5	.	TRBV21-1	.	CASSLTSGQETQYF	TGTGCCAGCAGCCTGACTAGCGGTCAAGAGACCCAGTACTTC
TRBJ2-1	TRBD1	TRBV29-1	.	CSVPGQGLENEQFF	TGCAGCGTCCCCGGACAGGGTCTCGAAAATGAGCAGTTCTTC
TRBJ2-1	TRBD2	TRBV5-1	.	CASSVLAASYNEQFF	TGCGCCAGCAGCGTACTAGCGGCTTCCTACAATGAGCAGTTCTTC
TRBJ2-5	TRBD1	TRBV6-5	once	CASSRGGDPRTQYF	TGTGCCAGCAGTCGAGGGGGCGATCCACGGACCCAGTACTTC
TRBJ1-1	.	TRBV28	.	CATLGVDTEAFF	TGTGCCACGTTAGGGGTGGACACTGAAGCTTTCTTT
TRBJ2-3	.	TRBV5-4	.	CASSLESRRDTQYF	TGTGCCAGCAGCTTGGAAAGCCGGCGGGATACGCAGTATTTT
TRBJ2-1	.	TRBV6-5	.	CASSNEHGNNEQFF	TGTGCCAGCAGCAACGAACATGGGAACAATGAGCAGTTCTTC
TRBJ1-2	TRBD1	TRBV5-1	.	CASSKTTGGGYGYTF	TGCGCCAGCAGCAAAACAACAGGGGGCGGCTATGGCTACACCTTC
TRBJ2-7	TRBD1	TRBV19	.	CASSIAGTAEQYF	TGTGCCAGTAGTATAGCGGGGACAGCTGAGCAGTACTTC
TRBJ2-1	.	TRBV30	.	CAWSAPGPYNEQFF	TGTGCCTGGAGCGCCCCGGGACCATACAATGAGCAGTTCTTC
TRBJ2-7	.	TRBV7-9	.	CASSLLLDGSGEQYF	TGTGCCAGCAGCCTGCTCTTAGACGGAAGCGGCGAGCAGTACTTC
TRBJ1-1	.	TRBV7-9	.	CASSSDKKNTEAFF	TGTGCCAGCAGTTCGGACAAAAAGAACACTGAAGCTTTCTTT
TRBJ1-6	.	TRBV11-2	.	CASSLWGPPLHF	TGTGCCAGCAGCTTATGGGGTCCACCCCTCCACTTT
TRBJ1-3	.	TRBV18	.	CASSPQAGAHSGNTIYF	TGTGCCAGCTCACCACAGGCAGGGGCCCACTCTGGAAACACCATATATTTT
TRBJ2-2	TRBD2	TRBV10-1	.	CASSAPAGAGGNGELFF	TGCGCCAGCAGTGCCCCCGCCGGGGCGGGAGGGAACGGGGAGCTGTTTTTT
TRBJ1-2	TRBD1	TRBV14	.	CASSRTGDRGYTF	TGTGCCAGCAGCCGTACAGGGGACAGGGGCTACACCTTC
TRBJ2-2	.	TRBV12-2	.	CASRLNAGSSTGGELFF	TGTGCAAGTCGCTTAAACGCCGGGTCTTCTACCGGCGGGGAGCTGTTTTTT